This T cell receptor (beta chain) originates from a study of cytomegalovirus exposure and HLA in healthy donors. Across the study: Early released data comprised around 79 million unique TCRs from HLA-typed donors. Regarding the study as a whole: The investigators catalogued some 160 TCR beta chains as cytomegalovirus-associated. Immune exposure was documented only through CMV serostatus.

The CDR3 has 15 residues. Per the germline V gene, CDR1 is LNHDA and CDR2 is SQIVND (reference sequence). J gave up 6 bases and V 5 bases, and 7 bases lay outside the gene matches. With 60 Vbeta and 13 Jbeta primers, the PCR was carried out. Sequencing used immunoSEQ multiplex PCR; TCRdb keeps in-frame clones, though not all of them. The sample has about 150,000 clones, 70% to 80% seen once. As regards this clone: No antigen is known for it.

Material for sequencing was PBMCs. V and J are TRBV19 and TRBJ1-5; 10 bases align to TRBD1. This receptor was taken from a woman aged 55-75 years in good health and CMV-seropositive. The CDR3 protein is CASSLGQGKVQPQHF. CDR3 nucleotides: TGTGCCAGTAGTCTGGGACAGGGGAAGGTTCAGCCCCAGCATTTT.